These 31 T cell receptor beta chains were all obtained from the same sample, sequenced in a study of blood T cells in healthy people across ages. Alongside a J-beta primer mix, a sample-barcoded 5' primer served in a second PCR lasting 7 to 11 cycles. MiXCR, run by TCRdb on the 5' RACE reads, gives a single entry per CDR3 protein. The sample lists around 520,000 distinct CDR3 sequences; about 27% were seen once. These records were also assigned to another study, of T cells of mothers and their children.

The sequenced sample was blood. All receptors come from a boy aged 2 to 10 in good health.

The chain recombines TRBV11-2 with TRBJ1-3; D unclear. CDR3 length: 13 amino acids. The V gene's germline CDR1 is SGHAT and CDR2 FQNNGV. The ends were cut back, 1 base at V and 2 bases at J, with 3 bases in the middle. The CDR3 nucleotides are TGTGCCAGCAGCTTAGTGACTGGAAACACCATATATTTT. Translation: CASSLVTGNTIYF.

This chain uses TRBV7-2 with TRBJ2-5, with D possibly being TRBD1 or TRBD2 (6 bases each). The end of the DNA fits TRBJ2-7 better, so the J call may be wrong. From germline, CDR1 is SGHTA and CDR2 FQGNSA. The CDR3 is 17 residues long. Here the CDR3 DNA reads TGTGCCAGCAGCTTAGGGATGGGGGGCAGGGGAAGGAACGAGCAGTACTTC. As protein: CASSLGMGGRGRNEQYF.

The DNA for the CDR3 is TGTGCCATCAGTGCTCAGGGTGGGACAGATACGCAGTATTTT. It codes for CAISAQGGTDTQYF. The chain links TRBV10-3 to TRBJ2-3; the D gene is possibly TRBD1 (5 bases). This CDR3 region has 14 residues. V gave up 4 bases and J gave up 3 bases, with 11 bases separating them. In germline, CDR1 is ENHRY, CDR2 SYGVKD.

The sample holds a few counts of this clonotype. V and J are TRBV5-1 and TRBJ1-1; 7 bases are a match to TRBD1. J was trimmed by 1 base and V by 4 bases; bases with no gene match: 7. The CDR3 covers 15 residues. From germline, CDR1 is SGHRS and CDR2 YFSETQ. The CDR3 DNA reads as TGCGCCAGCAGCCTAACAGGGGTCGAGAACACTGAAGCTTTCTTT. Encoded protein: CASSLTGVENTEAFF.

The rearrangement uses TRBV19 and TRBJ1-5, with D hard to call. This CDR3 has 15 residues. Trimming cost V 7 bases and J 0 bases, with 13 bases left between them. CDR1 is LNHDA, CDR2 SQIVND, per germline (reference sequence). CDR3 loop: CASIGPGISNQPQHF. The CDR3 bases are TGTGCCAGTATAGGGCCCGGGATTAGCAATCAGCCCCAGCATTTT.

The V call is TRBV5-1, the J call TRBJ2-1; D remains ambiguous. CDR1 is SGHRS and CDR2 is YFSETQ in the germline V gene. V gave up 0 bases and J gave up 8 bases, with 12 bases separating them. The CDR3 contains 14 residues. CDR3 in DNA: TGCGCCAGCAGCTTGGTCGGGCTCTCCTATGAGCAGTTCTTC. It specifies CASSLVGLSYEQFF.

The chain is built from TRBV6-5 and TRBJ2-2, with D unclear. Germline assignment: CDR1 MNHEY and CDR2 SVGAGI. V was shortened by 0 bases and J by 3 bases, with 2 bases between the two germline ends. This CDR3 has 13 residues. CDR3 sequence reads: CASSYSHTGELFF. The CDR3 DNA is TGTGCCAGCAGTTACTCGCACACCGGGGAGCTGTTTTTT.

This clonotype came up a few times. The rearrangement uses TRBV19 and TRBJ1-1, with D possibly matching TRBD1 (5 bases). CDR3 length: 15 amino acids. Germline assignment: CDR1 LNHDA and CDR2 SQIVND (reference sequence). Trimming pared 6 bases from V and 5 bases from J, leaving 19 bases between. CDR3 in amino acids: CASSSGTLKVTEAFF. In nucleotides, the CDR3 is TGTGCCAGTAGCTCGGGGACCCTTAAGGTAACTGAAGCTTTCTTT.

The CDR3 coding sequence is TGCGCCAGCAGCTTTTCCCCAACGGCGGGAGCGAACACCGGGGAGCTGTTTTTT. This encodes CASSFSPTAGANTGELFF. The rearrangement joins TRBV5-1 to TRBJ2-2; 7 bases are shared with TRBD2. V gave up 2 bases and J gave up 0 bases; unmatched junction bases: 10. This CDR3 has 18 residues. Germline lookup yields CDR1 SGHRS and CDR2 YFSETQ.

This clonotype was detected a few times. This sequence joins TRBV29-1 and TRBJ2-3, with D perhaps TRBD1 or TRBD2 (5 bases each). Germline V gene sequence: CDR1 SQVTM, CDR2 ANQGSEA. V lost 4 bases to trimming and J lost 14 bases, with 10 bases between them. CDR3 size: 9 residues. The CDR3 reads CSVGRDGYF. CDR3 DNA sequence: TGCAGCGTTGGCAGGGACGGGTATTTT.

The rearrangement links TRBV4-3 to TRBJ2-1; the match to TRBD2 covers 8 bases. This CDR3 region has 15 residues. V was pared by 4 bases and J by 2 bases, with 4 bases of the junction left unmatched. Per the germline V gene, CDR1 is LGHNA and CDR2 is YSLEER. The CDR3 here is CASSRLAGTYNEQFF. The CDR3 DNA is TGCGCCAGCAGCCGGCTAGCGGGCACCTACAATGAGCAGTTCTTC.

This clonotype was counted between two and nine times. The rearrangement links TRBV10-1 to TRBJ1-5; a possible D gene is TRBD1 (5 bases). The CDR3 totals 13 residues. Germline V gene lookup returns CDR1 WNHNN and CDR2 SYGVQD (reference sequence). Trimming removed 6 bases at V and 2 bases at J, with 8 bases between. As DNA, the CDR3 is TGCGCCAGCAGGGGGGATGGCAATCAGCCCCAGCATTTT. It yields the protein CASRGDGNQPQHF.

This clonotype was counted a few times. The rearrangement joins TRBV12-3 or TRBV12-4 to TRBJ1-2; D uncertain. CDR3 length: 14 residues. V shed 3 bases and J shed 4 bases, with 12 bases lying between them. The CDR3 loop reads CASSLVRGGYGYTF. Written as DNA, the CDR3 is TGTGCCAGCAGTTTGGTCCGGGGAGGCTATGGCTACACCTTC.

In DNA form, the CDR3 reads TGTGCCAGCAGCTCCCGGCTAATGGGCGGGAGCTCCTACAATGAGCAGTTCTTC. It translates to CASSSRLMGGSSYNEQFF. V is TRBV11-2 and J is TRBJ2-1, with 7 bases fitting TRBD2. CDR3 length: 18 amino acids. The germline V gene has CDR1 SGHAT and CDR2 FQNNGV. The junction had 12 bases not matched to a gene; V was cut back by 4 bases and J by 0 bases.

The rearrangement uses TRBV6-5 and TRBJ2-1; TRBD2 might be the D (5 bases). Gene TRBJ2-7 matches the end of the DNA better, so the J call may be wrong. Germline lookup yields CDR1 MNHEY and CDR2 SVGAGI. The CDR3 is 15 amino acids. Written as DNA, the CDR3 is TGTGCCAGCAGTTTGGACCGCGGAGGTATCTACGAGCAGTACTTC. It codes for CASSLDRGGIYEQYF.

The chain combines TRBV29-1 with TRBJ2-5; D gene uncertain. The V end lost 4 bases, the J end lost 4 bases, and 16 bases lay between the germline ends. CDR1 SQVTM and CDR2 ANQGSEA come from the germline V gene. CDR3 length: 14 residues. CDR3 DNA: TGCAGCGTTGCCGGTGGCCGGTCGAGAGAGACCCAGTACTTC. It yields the protein CSVAGGRSRETQYF.

The J gene is TRBJ2-5, the V gene TRBV7-9, with D tentatively TRBD2 (6 bases). Germline-derived CDR1 and CDR2 are SEHNR and FQNEAQ (reference sequence). V was clipped by 0 bases and J by 11 bases, with 10 bases between them. The CDR3 covers 12 residues. CDR3 amino acids: CASSLATGEQYF. The CDR3 DNA is TGTGCCAGCAGCTTAGCGACGGGGGAGCAGTACTTC.

This clonotype has a count of ten or more. This chain links TRBV2 with TRBJ2-4; 7 bases line up with TRBD1. Unmatched junction bases numbered 14, after V lost 6 bases and J lost 0 bases. Germline loops: CDR1 SNHLY, CDR2 FYNNEI. The CDR3 consists of 18 residues. CDR3 residues: CASRGSPGTDLAKNIQYF. The CDR3 DNA reads TGTGCCAGCAGAGGGTCTCCCGGGACAGATCTAGCCAAAAACATTCAGTACTTC.

With regard to this clonotype: One end of the junction does not line up with germline, which may come from a read error. The chain combines TRBV20-1 with TRBJ2-3, with no clear D. Looked up from germline, CDR1 is DFQATT and CDR2 is SNEGSKA (reference sequence). This CDR3 is 15 amino acids long. CDR3 sequence reads: CSARDPNGRTDTQYF. CDR3 sequence (DNA): TGCAGCGCTAGAGATCCGAACGGGCGCACAGATACGCAGTATTTT.

CDR3 in DNA: TGTGCCAGCAGCTTGGCCGAGGGAGCAGGGGGCAAGTATGGCTACACCTTC. It yields the protein CASSLAEGAGGKYGYTF. V gene TRBV5-6 combines with J gene TRBJ1-2; TRBD1 matches at 8 bases. V lost 0 bases to trimming and J lost 5 bases; unmatched junction nucleotides: 12. The germline V gene encodes CDR1 SGHDT and CDR2 YYEEEE. This CDR3 is 17 amino acids long.

The chain joins TRBV4-2 to TRBJ1-2; D is unclear. The length of the CDR3 is 14 residues. V gave up 1 base and J gave up 5 bases, with 11 bases separating them. Germline assignment: CDR1 LGHNA and CDR2 YNFKEQ. CDR3 in DNA: TGTGCCAGCAGCCAAGGGACTGAGCGGTATGGCTACACCTTC. Its protein is CASSQGTERYGYTF.

This clonotype was detected many times. This chain connects TRBV11-2 to TRBJ2-3, with D perhaps matching TRBD2 (5 bases). Germline V gene sequence: CDR1 SGHAT, CDR2 FQNNGV. The CDR3 length is 13 residues. The V end was cut by 6 bases, the J end by 7 bases, with 14 bases between. This CDR3 is CASSQSSSYTQYF. The CDR3 coding sequence is TGTGCCAGCAGTCAGTCTAGCTCCTATACGCAGTATTTT.

The V and J genes are TRBV11-2 and TRBJ1-4; D gene ambiguous. The V gene's germline CDR1 is SGHAT and CDR2 FQNNGV. V lost 1 base to trimming and J lost 0 bases, with 9 bases between them. The CDR3 is made up of 16 amino acids. For the CDR3, the DNA is TGTGCCAGCAGCTTAGGACACGGTTCAACTAATGAAAAACTGTTTTTT. It translates to CASSLGHGSTNEKLFF.

In its sample, this clonotype was seen a few times. The rearrangement joins TRBV28 to TRBJ2-7, with D possibly matching TRBD1 (6 bases). This CDR3 is 14 amino acids long. The germline V gene encodes CDR1 MDHEN and CDR2 SYDVKM. Trimming stripped 4 bases from V and 9 bases from J, with 19 bases between. The CDR3 DNA follows: TGTGCCAGCAGTTCTTATTACAGGGAGAGGGGGCAGTACTTC. Encoded protein: CASSSYYRERGQYF.

The genes are TRBV5-1 and TRBJ2-7, with 8 nucleotides matching TRBD1. This CDR3 is built from 14 residues. Trimming at V came to 4 bases and at J to 2 bases, leaving 5 bases not matched to a gene. The germline V gene encodes CDR1 SGHRS and CDR2 YFSETQ. The DNA for the CDR3 is TGCGCCAGCAGCACGACAGGGGCGGCCTACGAGCAGTACTTC. Translation: CASSTTGAAYEQYF.

This clonotype showed up just a few times. This sequence joins TRBV20-1 and TRBJ2-3; 8 bases match TRBD2. The CDR3 length is 15 residues. Per germline, CDR1 DFQATT and CDR2 SNEGSKA (reference sequence). J was trimmed by 1 base and V by 6 bases; bases with no gene match: 9. CDR3 nucleotides: TGCAGTGCCCAGCGATTACTAGCGGGCACAGATACGCAGTATTTT. This sequence encodes CSAQRLLAGTDTQYF.

This chain links TRBV29-1 with TRBJ2-4, with D tentatively TRBD1 or TRBD2 (5 bases each). Looked up from germline, CDR1 is SQVTM and CDR2 is ANQGSEA. The CDR3 contains 13 residues. With 6 bases removed from V and 6 bases from J, the gap between germline ends came to 15 bases. CDR3 residues: CSVTQAGTNIQYF. The DNA for the CDR3 is TGCAGCGTAACCCAGGCAGGGACAAACATTCAGTACTTC.

The chain links TRBV10-3 to TRBJ1-2; perhaps TRBD1 as D (6 bases). The CDR3 is 11 amino acids. Germline loops: CDR1 ENHRY, CDR2 SYGVKD. V lost 8 bases and J 8 bases, leaving 12 bases between the germline ends. The CDR3 loop reads CAIGGGLGYTF. CDR3 DNA sequence: TGTGCCATCGGCGGGGGGCTAGGCTACACCTTC.

Note on this clonotype: Just one base apart from a much larger clone, this may be a read error. The CDR3 sequence is CASRVGAFTDSYEQYF. CDR3 DNA sequence: TGTGCCAGCAGGGTAGGGGCGTTTACAGACTCCTACGAGCAGTACTTC. This rearrangement joins TRBV6-1 to TRBJ2-7; TRBD1 is a possible D gene (5 bases). This CDR3 spans 16 amino acids. Germline V lookup: CDR1 MNHNS, CDR2 SASEGT. Trimming took off 6 bases at V and 0 bases at J, with 18 bases between the two ends.

The chain joins TRBV4-2 to TRBJ2-5; D may be TRBD2 (6 bases). Germline V gene data show CDR1 as LGHNA and CDR2 as YNFKEQ. There are 16 residues in the CDR3. The V end lost 3 bases, the J end lost 5 bases, and 19 bases lay between the germline ends. Here the CDR3 reads CASSHPGTPRVETQYF. In nucleotides, the CDR3 is TGTGCCAGCAGCCACCCCGGGACTCCGAGAGTGGAGACCCAGTACTTC.

V is TRBV6-5 and J is TRBJ1-4, with 7 bases lining up with TRBD1. The V gene's germline CDR1 is MNHEY and CDR2 SVGAGI. The CDR3 contains 15 residues. Trimming removed 2 bases from V and 3 bases from J; junction bases left unmatched: 3. The CDR3 DNA reads TGTGCCAGCAGTTACAGAGGGGGCCCTAATGAAAAACTGTTTTTT. It encodes CASSYRGGPNEKLFF.